Described below is a single T cell receptor beta chain sequence and its context. Its cognate antigen is unknown. The length of the CDR3 is 17 residues. Trimming removed 4 bases from V and 5 bases from J, with 24 bases in between. Germline assignment: CDR1 SGHDT and CDR2 YYEEEE. The sample belongs to a study of shared clonotypes between healthy human individuals. Study summary: The people who gave samples were two women and a few men aged 18 to 49. Overall study findings and caveats: What naive subsets generally showed was a larger estimated richness than memory subsets showed.

Researchers divided each subset's genomic DNA evenly across several immunoSEQ plates. Method: immunoSEQ multiplex PCR; TCRdb's copy keeps in-frame clones and lacks some. The sample includes 950,000 to 1,300,000 clones, roughly 80% of them seen just once. This sequence joins TRBV5-6 and TRBJ2-5; D is tentatively TRBD1 or TRBD2 (5 bases each). Sequencing was carried out using memory CD4+ T cells sorted from blood. The subset: CD45RA-negative fraction. The receptor was isolated from a young man in good health. CDR3 in amino acids: CASSPDVGGARRETQYF. Here the CDR3 DNA reads TGTGCCAGCAGCCCGGACGTGGGTGGGGCGCGGAGGGAGACCCAGTACTTC.